The T cell receptor beta chain described here comes from a study of cytomegalovirus exposure and HLA in healthy donors. It was with 60 Vbeta and 13 Jbeta primers that the PCR ran. Using immunoSEQ multiplex PCR, the repertoire was profiled, and TCRdb retains in-frame clones only, with some absent. The profile shows about 91,000 clones, about nine tenths of them singletons. Germline V CDR1 and CDR2: MNHEY, SMNVEV (reference sequence). V lost 5 bases and J lost 2; bases outside the gene matches: 3. This CDR3 is 15 amino acids long. This clonotype originated in a man younger than 30 in good health and CMV-seronegative. The chain joins TRBV27 to TRBJ2-1, with 10 bases matching TRBD1. The source material was PBMCs. CDR3 loop: CASSLDRGPYNEQFF. CDR3 bases: TGTGCCAGCAGTCTTGACAGGGGGCCCTACAATGAGCAGTTCTTC.